The rows below give T cell receptor beta chains drawn from one sample of a study of long-term antiretroviral therapy in people with HIV. The method was immunoSEQ multiplex PCR; TCRdb's version includes in-frame clones alone and lacks a portion of them. Of around 33,000 clones detected, about 80% appear once; the ten largest clones hold approximately 8%. The sample consisted of unsorted PBMCs, taken 0.4 years before starting antiretroviral therapy. Every receptor here comes from a young man with HIV. Each CDR3 is given with its conserved first and last residue. D genes are given only for firm matches. The listing skips clone size in some rows; elsewhere it reads once, few, many or a size class.

>TRBJ2-1|NA|NA|TRBV12-5
TGTGCTACTGCGCTCGGGGTGAGCAATGAGCAGTTCTTC
CATALGVSNEQFF
>TRBJ2-7|NA|NA|TRBV18
TGTGCCAGCTCCGCGGACTACGAGCAGTACTTC
CASSADYEQYF
>TRBJ2-2|NA|NA|TRBV15
TGTGCCACCAACCGGGCCCACACCGGGGAGCTGTTTTTT
CATNRAHTGELFF
>TRBJ2-2|TRBD2|NA|TRBV7-8
TGTGCCAGCAGCTTTGGGGGGGTCACCGGGGAGCTGTTTTTT
CASSFGGVTGELFF
>TRBJ2-2|TRBD1|NA|TRBV5-1
TGCGCCAGCAGCTTTTCGACAGGGTCCGGGGAGCTGTTTTTT
CASSFSTGSGELFF
>TRBJ2-7|NA|medium-sized|TRBV21-1
TGTGCCAGCAGCACTTGTACGGGGAGCTCCTACGAGCAGTACTTC
CASSTCTGSSYEQYF
>TRBJ2-1|NA|NA|TRBV7-9
TGTGCCGGCAGCTTAAGGATGTATGAGCAGTTCTTC
CAGSLRMYEQFF
>TRBJ1-5|NA|NA|TRBV5-4
TGTGCCAGCAGCTTGGCCAGGGGCAATCAGCCCCAGCATTTT
CASSLARGNQPQHF
>TRBJ2-5|NA|NA|TRBV2
TGTGCCAGCAGCAACTCGGAAACCCAGTACTTC
CASSNSETQYF
>TRBJ2-5|NA|NA|TRBV5-1
TGCGCCAGCAGCCCCGACGAGGGAGAGACCCAGTACTTC
CASSPDEGETQYF
>TRBJ2-3|TRBD2|NA|TRBV7-3
TGTGCCAGCAGCTTAGGAGTAGCGGGAGACCTTACGCAGTATTTT
CASSLGVAGDLTQYF
>TRBJ1-4|NA|NA|TRBV19
TGTGCCAGTAGTGTACGGACAGAACCAAATGAAAAACTGTTTTTT
CASSVRTEPNEKLFF
>TRBJ1-2|NA|medium-sized|TRBV10-3
TGTGCCATCAGTGATGCGGTTGGTAACTATGGCTACACCTTC
CAISDAVGNYGYTF
>TRBJ2-5|TRBD2|NA|TRBV28
TGTGCCAGCACCAGGCCTATGGGGGGGGAGACCCAGTACTTC
CASTRPMGGETQYF
>TRBJ2-1|TRBD2|once|TRBV9
TGTGCCAGCAGCGTGGGTGGACTAGCGGACGCCGATGGTGAGCAGTTCTTC
CASSVGGLADADGEQFF
>TRBJ1-4|NA|NA|TRBV19
TGTGCCAGTTCCTGGGGGGGGATGAATGATGAAAAACTGTTTTTT
CASSWGGMNDEKLFF
>TRBJ1-2|NA|NA|TRBV6-1
TGTGCCAGCAGTGAAAGGGGTCTCACGTCTACGGGCTTC
CASSERGLTSTGF
>TRBJ2-2|NA|NA|TRBV27
TGTGCCAGCAAAACAGTGAAGAACACCGGGGAGCTGTTTTTT
CASKTVKNTGELFF
>TRBJ2-7|TRBD2|NA|TRBV6-6
TGTGCCAGCAGGGAGCTGGGACTAGCGGGATACGAGCAGTACTTC
CASRELGLAGYEQYF
>TRBJ1-1|TRBD1|NA|TRBV5-4
TGTGCCAGCAGCTTGGGGGGACAGTTTGGTGCTTTCTTT
CASSLGGQFGAFF
>TRBJ1-2|NA|NA|TRBV4-3
TGCGCCAGCAGCGTACTGAAAAAGGGGAAGGACGGCTATGGCTACACCTTC
CASSVLKKGKDGYGYTF
>TRBJ2-7|NA|NA|TRBV5-1
TGCGCCAGCAGCTTGGATGGGAGAAGGTCCTACGAGCAGTACTTC
CASSLDGRRSYEQYF
>TRBJ1-2|TRBD1|NA|TRBV6-5
TGTGCCAGCAGTTACTCAGTGGACAGGGTTAACTATGGCTACACCTTC
CASSYSVDRVNYGYTF
>TRBJ1-2|TRBD1|NA|TRBV19
TGTGCCAGTAGTAGGGGGACAGGCGGTAACTATGGCTACACCTTC
CASSRGTGGNYGYTF
>TRBJ2-7|NA|NA|TRBV5-4
TGTGCCAGCAGCCAGGGCTCCTTAGACCAGGACGGCGAGCAGTACTTC
CASSQGSLDQDGEQYF
>TRBJ2-7|NA|NA|TRBV7-9
TGTGCCAGCAGCTTTCTTCCGACCGGGACCTACGAGCAGTACTTC
CASSFLPTGTYEQYF
>TRBJ2-7|TRBD2|NA|TRBV2
TGTGCCAGCAGGGGGGACTACTCCTACGAGCAGTACTTC
CASRGDYSYEQYF
>TRBJ2-1|TRBD2|NA|TRBV4-3
TGCGCCAGCAGCCCACTAGCGGGAGGTTCCTACAATGAGCAGTTCTTC
CASSPLAGGSYNEQFF
>TRBJ2-1|TRBD2|NA|TRBV25-1
TGTGCCAGCAGTGCAGCGGGGGCCCAGAGTGAGCAGTTCTTC
CASSAAGAQSEQFF
>TRBJ1-2|NA|once|TRBV6-6
TGTGCCAGCAGTTACGTCTCCCGCGACAGGACCTTTGGCTACACCTTC
CASSYVSRDRTFGYTF
>TRBJ1-2|TRBD1|NA|TRBV5-4
TGTGCCAGCAGCTCGCCGGGACAGGTGAACTATGGCTACACCTTC
CASSSPGQVNYGYTF
>TRBJ2-6|NA|NA|TRBV19
TGTGCCAGTAGTATCGGTTGGGCTGGGGCCAACGTCCTGACTTTC
CASSIGWAGANVLTF
>TRBJ2-7|NA|NA|TRBV13
TGTGCCAGCAGCTACGGACGAAACATCGGCGAGCAGTACTTC
CASSYGRNIGEQYF
>TRBJ2-3|NA|NA|TRBV2
TGTGCCAGCAGTGAAGAGGTTAGGGCCCAGTATTTT
CASSEEVRAQYF
>TRBJ1-5|NA|NA|TRBV6-6
TGTGCCAGCAGCTTTGGGGTGGATAGCAATCAGCCCCAGCATTTT
CASSFGVDSNQPQHF
>TRBJ2-1|NA|NA|TRBV7-6
TGTGCCAGCAGCACCCCGACAGCCTACCCGAGGAATGAGCAGTTCTTC
CASSTPTAYPRNEQFF
>TRBJ1-3|TRBD1|NA|TRBV27
TGTGCCAGCAGCGACAGGGGGCGGGGAAACACCATATATTTT
CASSDRGRGNTIYF
>TRBJ2-7|TRBD1|NA|TRBV4-1
TGCGCCAGCAGCCAAACCGGGACAGGGGGCCCATGGTACTTC
CASSQTGTGGPWYF
>TRBJ2-1|NA|few|TRBV28
TGTGCCAGCAGTTTAGGGGACCTATACAATGAGCAGTTCTTC
CASSLGDLYNEQFF
>TRBJ1-2|NA|NA|TRBV6-6
TGTGCCAGCAGTCCACACCTTCAGGGAGGCGGCTATGGCTACACCTTC
CASSPHLQGGGYGYTF
>TRBJ2-7|NA|NA|TRBV19
TGTGCCAGTAAGACCTCCGGGACCGTAAGCTCCTACGAGCAGTACTTC
CASKTSGTVSSYEQYF
>TRBJ2-1|TRBD2|NA|TRBV10-3
TGTGCCATCAGCGAATCTAGCGGGAGGGCAAATGAGCAGTTCTTC
CAISESSGRANEQFF
>TRBJ2-7|TRBD2|NA|TRBV28
TGTGCCAGCAGTTTATCTAGCGGATCCTACGAGCAGTACTTC
CASSLSSGSYEQYF
>TRBJ2-1|NA|NA|TRBV18
TGTGCCAGCTCACCACAGGGACGGATGAGCGATGAGCAGTTCTTC
CASSPQGRMSDEQFF
>TRBJ2-2|NA|NA|TRBV9
TGTGCCAGCAGCGTCGATACCACCGGGGAGCTGTTTTTT
CASSVDTTGELFF
>TRBJ2-5|NA|NA|TRBV4-1
TGCGCCAGCAGCCATCCTGGGGGGCAGGAAGCGGGCCGAAGTGGAAAAGAGACCCAGTACTTC
CASSHPGGQEAGRSGKETQYF
>TRBJ1-1|NA|NA|TRBV28
TGTGCCAGCAGTCCCGGGCCCCGGATCACTGAAGCTTTCTTT
CASSPGPRITEAFF
>TRBJ2-1|NA|NA|TRBV18
TGTGCCAGCTCACCTGAACAGGGAGACAATGAGCAGTTCTTC
CASSPEQGDNEQFF
>TRBJ2-2|TRBD1|NA|TRBV4-1
TGCGCCAGCAGCGACGGACAGGGTCTACTAAGCGCGAACACCGGGGAGCTGTTTTTT
CASSDGQGLLSANTGELFF